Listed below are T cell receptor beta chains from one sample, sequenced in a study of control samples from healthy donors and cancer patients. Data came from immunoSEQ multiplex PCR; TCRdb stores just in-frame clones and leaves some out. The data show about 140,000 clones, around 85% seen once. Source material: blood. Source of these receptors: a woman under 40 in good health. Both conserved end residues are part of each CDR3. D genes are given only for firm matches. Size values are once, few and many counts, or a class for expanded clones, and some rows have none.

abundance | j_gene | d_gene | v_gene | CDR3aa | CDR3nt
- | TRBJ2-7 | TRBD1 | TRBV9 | CASSVDGTGGVEQYF | TGTGCCAGCAGCGTAGACGGGACAGGAGGTGTCGAGCAGTACTTC
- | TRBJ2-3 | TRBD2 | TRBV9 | CASSVGGAGGQFGTDTQYF | TGTGCCAGCAGCGTAGGGGGAGCGGGAGGGCAGTTTGGGACAGATACGCAGTATTTT
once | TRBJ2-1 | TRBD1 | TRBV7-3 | CASSFNTGGNEQFF | TGTGCCAGCAGCTTTAATACAGGGGGCAATGAGCAGTTCTTC
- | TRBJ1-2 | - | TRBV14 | CASSQGQGGYTF | TGTGCCAGCAGCCAAGGTCAGGGTGGCTACACCTTC
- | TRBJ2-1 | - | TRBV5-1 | CASSKDTDNEQFF | TGCGCCAGCAGCAAGGACACAGACAATGAGCAGTTCTTC
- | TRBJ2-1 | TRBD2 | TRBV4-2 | CASSQESKRGGSYNEQFF | TGTGCCAGCAGCCAAGAGTCGAAGCGGGGGGGCTCCTACAATGAGCAGTTCTTC
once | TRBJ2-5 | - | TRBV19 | CASREQGRGGETQYF | TGTGCCAGTAGGGAACAGGGGCGAGGAGGGGAGACCCAGTACTTC
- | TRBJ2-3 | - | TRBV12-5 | CASASGSTDTQYF | TGTGCTAGTGCCTCAGGGAGCACAGATACGCAGTATTTT
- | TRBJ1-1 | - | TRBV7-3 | CASSSRGGLGAEAFF | TGTGCCAGCAGCTCCCGTGGGGGGCTTGGGGCTGAAGCTTTCTTT
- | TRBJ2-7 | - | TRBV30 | CAWREKPRSYYEQYF | TGTGCCTGGAGGGAAAAGCCACGAAGTTACTACGAGCAGTACTTC
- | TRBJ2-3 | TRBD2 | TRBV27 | CASSLYRLAGGPRTDTQYF | TGTGCCAGCAGTTTATACCGGCTAGCGGGAGGGCCGAGGACAGATACGCAGTATTTT
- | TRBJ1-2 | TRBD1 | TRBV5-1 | CASSLGQGQGYTF | TGCGCCAGCAGCTTGGGACAGGGGCAGGGCTACACCTTC
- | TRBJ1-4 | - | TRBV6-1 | CASSEPGPGLRFATNEKLFF | TGTGCCAGCAGTGAACCCGGGCCTGGTTTAAGGTTCGCAACTAATGAAAAACTGTTTTTT
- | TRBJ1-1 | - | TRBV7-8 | CASSLGGGTENTEAFF | TGTGCCAGCAGCTTAGGAGGGGGTACCGAGAACACTGAAGCTTTCTTT
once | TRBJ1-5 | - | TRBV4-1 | CASGTKGQPQHF | TGCGCCAGCGGTACAAAGGGGCAGCCCCAGCATTTT
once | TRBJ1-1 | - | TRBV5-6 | CASSPMVVGSEAFF | TGTGCCAGCAGCCCCATGGTGGTCGGCTCTGAAGCTTTCTTT
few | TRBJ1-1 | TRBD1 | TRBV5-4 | CASSPGTGGQKAFF | TGTGCCAGCAGCCCCGGGACAGGGGGCCAGAAAGCTTTCTTT
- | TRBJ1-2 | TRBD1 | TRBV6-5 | CASRRTGAPGGYTF | TGTGCCAGCAGGAGGACAGGCGCCCCTGGGGGTTACACCTTC
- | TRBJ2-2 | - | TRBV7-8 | CASSLRGRGTGELFF | TGTGCCAGCAGCTTAAGGGGCAGGGGTACCGGGGAGCTGTTTTTT
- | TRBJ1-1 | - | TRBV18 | CASSPSAGDTEAFF | TGTGCCAGCTCACCGTCGGCAGGGGACACTGAAGCTTTCTTT
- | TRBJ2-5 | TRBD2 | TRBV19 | CASSELAGGRETQYF | TGTGCCAGTAGTGAGCTAGCGGGAGGCCGGGAGACCCAGTACTTC
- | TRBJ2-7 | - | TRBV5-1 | CASSLWGSYEQYF | TGCGCCAGCAGCTTGTGGGGTTCCTACGAGCAGTACTTC
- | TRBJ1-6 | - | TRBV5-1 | CASSLAGMGINSPLHF | TGCGCCAGCAGCTTGGCAGGGATGGGGATTAATTCACCCCTCCACTTT
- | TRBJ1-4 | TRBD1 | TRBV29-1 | CSVSSAGTGIEKLFF | TGCAGCGTTAGTTCTGCCGGGACAGGCATTGAAAAACTGTTTTTT
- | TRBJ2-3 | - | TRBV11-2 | CASSLWGASDTQYF | TGTGCCAGCAGCTTATGGGGAGCCTCAGATACGCAGTATTTT
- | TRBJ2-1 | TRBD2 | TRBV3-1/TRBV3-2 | CASSQETLAGVNEQFF | TGTGCCAGCAGCCAAGAAACGCTAGCGGGAGTCAATGAGCAGTTCTTC
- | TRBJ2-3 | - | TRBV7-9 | CATGGAVSTDTQYF | TGTGCCACCGGGGGAGCGGTAAGCACAGATACGCAGTATTTT
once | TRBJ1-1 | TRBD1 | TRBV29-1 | CSAFGTGFNTEAFF | TGCAGCGCGTTCGGGACAGGTTTCAACACTGAAGCTTTCTTT
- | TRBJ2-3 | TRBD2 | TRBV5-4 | CASSLGPLAGADTQYF | TGTGCCAGCAGCTTGGGCCCCCTAGCGGGAGCAGATACGCAGTATTTT
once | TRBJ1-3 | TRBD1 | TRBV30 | CAWSPGTAGNTIYF | TGTGCCTGGAGTCCGGGGACAGCTGGAAACACCATATATTTT
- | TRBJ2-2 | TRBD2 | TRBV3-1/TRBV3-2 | CASSRSAGADTGELFF | TGTGCCAGCAGCCGGTCGGCGGGAGCAGACACCGGGGAGCTGTTTTTT
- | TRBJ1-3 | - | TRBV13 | CASSPRFGGSGNTIYF | TGTGCCAGCAGCCCTAGGTTCGGGGGCTCTGGAAACACCATATATTTT
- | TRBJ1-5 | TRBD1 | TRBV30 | CAWSLRQGRSYSNQPQHF | TGTGCCTGGAGTCTACGACAGGGACGATCCTATAGCAATCAGCCCCAGCATTTT
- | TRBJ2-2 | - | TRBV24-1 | CATSDVEGSNTGELFF | TGTGCCACCAGTGATGTGGAGGGCTCGAACACCGGGGAGCTGTTTTTT
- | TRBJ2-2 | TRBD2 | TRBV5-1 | CASSFLAGANTGELFF | TGCGCCAGCAGCTTTCTAGCGGGAGCGAACACCGGGGAGCTGTTTTTT
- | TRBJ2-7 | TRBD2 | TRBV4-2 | CASSQETRDYSSYEQYF | TGTGCCAGCAGCCAAGAGACCCGGGACTATAGCTCCTACGAGCAGTACTTC
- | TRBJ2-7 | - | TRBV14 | CASSQFPPGSYEQYF | TGTGCCAGCAGCCAATTCCCCCCGGGCTCCTACGAGCAGTACTTC